What follows are 21 T cell receptor beta chains derived from one specimen sequenced in a study of shared clonotypes between healthy human individuals. The method was immunoSEQ multiplex PCR; TCRdb's version includes in-frame clones alone and lacks a portion of them. The table records 2 million to 2.5 million clones, 95% of them present only once. What was sequenced was naive CD4+ T cells sorted from blood. Sample subset: CD45RA+ positively selected. These receptors all stem from a man between 18 and 29 years old in good health.

Notes on this clone: The same CDR3 can be traced to other DNA sequences in this sample. The chain combines TRBV21-1 with TRBJ2-7. TRBV21-1 is termed a pseudogene. The CDR3 has 11 residues. The chain's CDR3 is CASSRGYEQYF. Here the CDR3 DNA reads TGTGCCAGCAGCAGGGGATACGAGCAGTACTTC.

The gene calls are TRBV28 and TRBJ2-1; D might be TRBD2 (6 bases). Trimming removed 5 bases from V and 10 bases from J, with 15 bases in between. The CDR3 sequence is 13 residues long. CDR1 is MDHEN, CDR2 SYDVKM, per germline. The CDR3 sequence: CASSRRGSEEQFF. The DNA for the CDR3 is TGTGCCAGCAGTCGGCGGGGATCAGAGGAGCAGTTCTTC.

This rearrangement joins TRBV29-1 to TRBJ1-1; TRBD1 matches 11 bases. The junction had 1 base not matched to a gene; V was cut back by 6 bases and J by 1 base. CDR3 size: 13 residues. Germline-derived CDR1 and CDR2 are SQVTM and ANQGSEA. For the CDR3, the DNA is TGCAGCGTGGACAGGGGGCAGAACACTGAAGCTTTCTTT. Its protein product is CSVDRGQNTEAFF. The whole variable domain, remainder taken from reference TRBV29-1 and TRBJ1-1, is SAVISQKPSRDICQRGTSLTIQCQVDSQVTMMFWYRQQPGQSLTLIATANQGSEATYESGFVIDKFPISRPNLTFSTLTVSNMSPEDSSIYLCSVDRGQNTEAFFGQGTRLTVV.

Comment on this clone: Other DNA sequences in the same sample also yield this CDR3. The rearrangement uses TRBV6-1 and TRBJ2-6; D is ambiguous. V was shortened by 9 bases and J by 0 bases, with 6 bases between the two germline ends. In germline, CDR1 is MNHNS, CDR2 SASEGT. This CDR3 comprises 13 residues. The CDR3 coding sequence is TGTGCCAGTAGTACCTCTGGGGCCAACGTCCTGACTTTC. Translating it yields CASSTSGANVLTF.

V and J are TRBV4-1 and TRBJ2-1, with 8 bases identical to TRBD1. This CDR3 is built from 16 residues. V shed 6 bases and J 2 bases; nucleotides not matched to a gene: 9. Per germline, CDR1 MGHRA and CDR2 YSYEKL. CDR3 DNA sequence: TGCGCCAGCAGTTTAAGTTGGACAGGGACCTACAATGAGCAGTTCTTC. This gives the protein CASSLSWTGTYNEQFF.

V and J are TRBV5-8 and TRBJ1-5, with TRBD1 identical over 8 bases. The CDR3 has 16 amino acids. The trim removed 0 bases at V and 4 bases at J, leaving 6 bases unmatched. Germline assignment: CDR1 SGHTS and CDR2 YDEGEE. CDR3 region: CASSLDGTGANQPQHF. The CDR3 bases are TGTGCCAGCAGCTTGGACGGGACAGGCGCGAATCAGCCCCAGCATTTT.

The V call is TRBV7-2, the J call TRBJ1-5; TRBD1 is a possible D gene (5 bases). CDR3 length: 15 amino acids. Deletions cut 5 bases from V and 2 bases from J, with 13 bases between. CDR1 and CDR2 from the germline V gene are SGHTA and FQGNSA. In nucleotides, the CDR3 is TGTGCCAGCAGCCGGGCCCTGGGGGGCAATCAGCCCCAGCATTTT. Translating it yields CASSRALGGNQPQHF. Using reference TRBV7-2 and TRBJ1-5 for the parts outside the CDR3, the full variable domain is GAGVSQSPSNKVTEKGKDVELRCDPISGHTALYWYRQSLGQGLEFLIYFQGNSAPDKSGLPSDRFSAERTGGSVSTLTIQRTQQEDSAVYLCASSRALGGNQPQHFGDGTRLSIL.

The chain employs TRBV6-1 and TRBJ1-2; the D is unclear. The ends were cut back, 4 bases at V and 8 bases at J, with 5 bases in the middle. CDR3 length: 10 residues. Germline V gene sequence: CDR1 MNHNS, CDR2 SASEGT. CDR3 residues: CASSGKGYTF. The CDR3 DNA sequence: TGTGCCAGCAGTGGGAAGGGCTACACCTTC.

The rearrangement uses TRBV28 and TRBJ1-6; D gene uncertain. Between the trimmed V and J ends, which lost 3 bases and 7 bases, there was a span of 10 bases. This CDR3 is built from 14 residues. CDR1 and CDR2 from the germline V gene are MDHEN and SYDVKM. In DNA, the CDR3 is TGTGCCAGCAGTTTGGTCGGTGGCAATTCACCCCTCCACTTT. This translates into CASSLVGGNSPLHF.

This sequence joins TRBV7-2 and TRBJ2-5; 7 bases match TRBD2. Germline CDR1 reads SGHTA; CDR2 reads FQGNSA. V lost 6 bases to trimming and J lost 6 bases; unmatched junction nucleotides: 16. This CDR3 has 16 amino acids. The CDR3 protein is CASSSEGPLLAKTQYF. DNA of the CDR3: TGTGCCAGCAGTTCAGAAGGACCCTTACTAGCGAAGACCCAGTACTTC. Looking up the rest from reference TRBV7-2 and TRBJ2-5 gives the full variable domain: GAGVSQSPSNKVTEKGKDVELRCDPISGHTALYWYRQSLGQGLEFLIYFQGNSAPDKSGLPSDRFSAERTGGSVSTLTIQRTQQEDSAVYLCASSSEGPLLAKTQYFGPGTRLLVL.

With respect to this clone: Other DNA sequences of this sample code for an identical CDR3. The V gene is TRBV6-5, the J gene TRBJ2-7; 9 nucleotides agree with TRBD1. The germline gives CDR1 MNHEY, CDR2 SVGAGI. After removal of 2 bases from V and 3 bases from J, the junction contained 2 bases not matched to a gene. The CDR3 covers 14 residues. CDR3 coding DNA: TGTGCCAGCAGTTACACGACAGGGGGCTACGAGCAGTACTTC. Its protein is CASSYTTGGYEQYF.

The rearrangement links TRBV2 to TRBJ1-3, with D perhaps matching TRBD1 (5 bases). Germline CDR1 reads SNHLY; CDR2 reads FYNNEI. The CDR3 spans 13 residues. The V and J ends lost 5 bases and 3 bases respectively, with 8 bases between them. The CDR3 sequence: CASSQGRGNTIYF. The CDR3 nucleotides are TGTGCCAGCAGTCAGGGTCGTGGAAACACCATATATTTT.

The J gene is TRBJ1-2, the V gene TRBV28, with no clear D. Germline V lookup: CDR1 MDHEN, CDR2 SYDVKM. The CDR3 is 11 amino acids. The germline V and J ends were trimmed by 4 bases and 7 bases, with 7 bases remaining between them. The CDR3 loop reads CASSSGPGYTF. CDR3 in DNA: TGTGCCAGCAGTTCCGGTCCTGGCTACACCTTC.

The CDR3: CASSLEVAKNIQYF. CDR3 DNA sequence: TGTGCCAGCAGCTTAGAAGTAGCCAAAAACATTCAGTACTTC. V usage is TRBV7-9 and J usage is TRBJ2-4; unclear D gene. Trimming removed 1 base from V and 0 bases from J, with 4 bases in between. Germline V CDR1 and CDR2: SEHNR, FQNEAQ (reference sequence). This CDR3 is 14 amino acids long. The full variable domain, with the rest looked up from reference TRBV7-9 and TRBJ2-4, is DTGVSQNPRHKITKRGQNVTFRCDPISEHNRLYWYRQTLGQGPEFLTYFQNEAQLEKSRLLSDRFSAERPKGSFSTLEIQRTEQGDSAMYLCASSLEVAKNIQYFGAGTRLSVL.

The rearrangement links TRBV2 to TRBJ2-3, with TRBD1 as a possible D gene (6 bases). The CDR3 has 14 amino acids. The V and J ends lost 6 bases and 0 bases respectively, with 10 bases between them. The germline V gene has CDR1 SNHLY and CDR2 FYNNEI. This chain's CDR3 is CASRGTLSTDTQYF. In DNA form, the CDR3 reads TGTGCCAGCAGGGGGACACTGAGCACAGATACGCAGTATTTT.

CDR3 bases: TGTGCCAGCAGTGTAGCGGACGAGCAGTTCTTC. The encoded protein is CASSVADEQFF. This chain links TRBV7-9 with TRBJ2-1; tentatively, D is TRBD2 (6 bases). Germline V gives CDR1 SEHNR, CDR2 FQNEAQ (reference sequence). Trimming removed 6 bases at V and 10 bases at J, with 10 bases between. This CDR3 comprises 11 residues.

The chain joins TRBV5-1 to TRBJ1-1; D might be TRBD1 (5 bases). V was trimmed by 4 bases and J by 2 bases, leaving 15 bases between them. The CDR3 covers 15 residues. Germline V gene lookup returns CDR1 SGHRS and CDR2 YFSETQ. As DNA, the CDR3 is TGCGCCAGCAGCCAAGATACAGGTACCAACACTGAAGCTTTCTTT. Amino acid sequence: CASSQDTGTNTEAFF.

The J gene is TRBJ1-4, the V gene TRBV5-1; 8 bases align to TRBD1. The ends lost 4 bases at V and 3 bases at J; junction bases unmatched: 8. Germline CDR1 is SGHRS and CDR2 is YFSETQ. The length of the CDR3 is 16 residues. CDR3 protein: CASSITDRGANEKLFF. DNA of the CDR3: TGCGCCAGCAGCATCACTGACAGGGGAGCTAATGAAAAACTGTTTTTT.

The chain combines TRBV5-4 with TRBJ2-7, with a possible D match to TRBD2 (6 bases). There are 17 residues in the CDR3. Germline V gene lookup returns CDR1 SGHNT and CDR2 YYREEE (reference sequence). V was trimmed by 4 bases and J by 1 base, leaving 21 bases between them. The CDR3 sequence is CASSPLWSSGSSYEQYF. CDR3 DNA sequence: TGTGCCAGCAGCCCCCTATGGTCAAGCGGGTCGTCCTACGAGCAGTACTTC.

The chain joins TRBV19 to TRBJ1-3; D unclear. Trimming took 8 bases from V and 1 from J, leaving 9 bases between them. The CDR3 totals 13 residues. Germline V gene sequence: CDR1 LNHDA, CDR2 SQIVND (reference sequence). The DNA for the CDR3 is TGTGCCAGTCAAGTGGGTTCTGGAAACACCATATATTTT. Translated: CASQVGSGNTIYF.

This rearrangement joins TRBV7-9 to TRBJ2-1; D may be TRBD1 (5 bases). The germline V and J ends were trimmed by 5 bases and 14 bases, with 13 bases remaining between them. The CDR3 length is 11 residues. In germline, CDR1 is SEHNR, CDR2 FQNEAQ (reference sequence). This CDR3 is CASSDLTDKFF. The CDR3 nucleotides read TGTGCCAGCAGCGATCTGACAGACAAGTTCTTC.